A selection of T cell receptor beta chains follows, all from one sample in a study of human T cells and chemical hapten exposure. Via MiXCR, TCRdb re-called the RACE reads, giving one row per CDR3 protein. The table includes about 250,000 distinct CDR3 sequences, around 7.7% detected once. The material was whole blood, obtained in connection with sensitization to the hapten diphenylcyclopropenone (DPC). The receptors here all came from a man between 18 and 35 years old with alopecia areata. Some clones in this sample may be carry-over from other donors' samples. Each CDR3 is given with its conserved first and last residue. D genes are given only for firm matches. The size field is filled for only some rows; it gives once, few, many or a size class.

v_call: TRBV4-3
j_call: TRBJ2-3
clone_size: few
d_call: -
cdr3_nt: TGCGCCAGCAGCCAAGTAAGCCTGGCGGGAGATACGCAGTATTTT
cdr3_aa: CASSQVSLAGDTQYF

v_call: TRBV15
j_call: TRBJ2-5
clone_size: few
d_call: TRBD2
cdr3_nt: TGTGCCACCAGCAGAGAGGCGGGGGAAATCCAAGAGACCCAGTACTTC
cdr3_aa: CATSREAGEIQETQYF

v_call: TRBV7-2
j_call: TRBJ2-3
clone_size: few
d_call: -
cdr3_nt: TGTGCCAGCAGCCCGGGGACTGTTCAGGGTACGCAGTATTTT
cdr3_aa: CASSPGTVQGTQYF

v_call: TRBV2
j_call: TRBJ2-3
clone_size: -
d_call: -
cdr3_nt: TGTGCAAGGCGGGTTTCGACAGATACGCAGTATTTT
cdr3_aa: CARRVSTDTQYF

v_call: TRBV4-1
j_call: TRBJ1-4
clone_size: -
d_call: -
cdr3_nt: TGCGCCAGCAGCAGATCCGGGACACAGAATGAAAAACTGTTTTTT
cdr3_aa: CASSRSGTQNEKLFF

v_call: TRBV6-5
j_call: TRBJ1-6
clone_size: few
d_call: TRBD1
cdr3_nt: TGTGCCAGCAGACCCAGGGACAGCCTCAATTCACCCCTCCACTTT
cdr3_aa: CASRPRDSLNSPLHF

v_call: TRBV6-6
j_call: TRBJ1-1
clone_size: -
d_call: -
cdr3_nt: TGTGCCAGCAGGGAGGGCCCTGGGACCACTGAAGCTTTCTTT
cdr3_aa: CASREGPGTTEAFF

v_call: TRBV11-2
j_call: TRBJ2-2
clone_size: many
d_call: -
cdr3_nt: TGTGCCAGCAGCTTAAATTTCCCGTCTATGAACACCGGGGAGCTGTTTTTT
cdr3_aa: CASSLNFPSMNTGELFF

v_call: TRBV11-2
j_call: TRBJ2-4
clone_size: many
d_call: TRBD1
cdr3_nt: TGTGCCAGCAGCTCATTCCGGGACAGAGCCAAAAACATTCAGTACTTC
cdr3_aa: CASSSFRDRAKNIQYF

v_call: TRBV4-3
j_call: TRBJ1-6
clone_size: -
d_call: -
cdr3_nt: TGCGCCAGCAGCCAAGATCTCCAGGGGTCAAATAATTCACCCCTCCACTTT
cdr3_aa: CASSQDLQGSNNSPLHF

v_call: TRBV4-2
j_call: TRBJ2-1
clone_size: -
d_call: -
cdr3_nt: TGTGCCAGCAGCCAAGAGGTCCGAGACAGGTACAATGAGCAGTTCTTC
cdr3_aa: CASSQEVRDRYNEQFF

v_call: TRBV14
j_call: TRBJ2-5
clone_size: few
d_call: -
cdr3_nt: TGTGCCAGCAGCCACTGGCGGGGGACAGAGTACGAGACCCAGTACTTC
cdr3_aa: CASSHWRGTEYETQYF

v_call: TRBV28
j_call: TRBJ2-7
clone_size: -
d_call: TRBD1
cdr3_nt: TGTGCCAGCAGTCCCGGGACAGGGGCTTACTACGAGCAGTACTTC
cdr3_aa: CASSPGTGAYYEQYF

v_call: TRBV4-1
j_call: TRBJ2-5
clone_size: few
d_call: -
cdr3_nt: TGCGCCAGCAGCCAAGAGGGGGGGACCCAGTACTTC
cdr3_aa: CASSQEGGTQYF

v_call: TRBV27
j_call: TRBJ1-1
clone_size: many
d_call: -
cdr3_nt: TGTGCCAGCAGTTTCAACGGGAGGACTGAAGCTTTCTTT
cdr3_aa: CASSFNGRTEAFF

v_call: TRBV12-3/TRBV12-4
j_call: TRBJ2-1
clone_size: many
d_call: -
cdr3_nt: TGTGCCAGCAGTTTCTTGGATGAGCAGTTCTTC
cdr3_aa: CASSFLDEQFF

v_call: TRBV28
j_call: TRBJ1-3
clone_size: -
d_call: TRBD1
cdr3_nt: TGTGCCAGCAGACCCGGGACAGGGGGCCGGAGGAACACCATATATTTT
cdr3_aa: CASRPGTGGRRNTIYF

v_call: TRBV6-1
j_call: TRBJ2-5
clone_size: few
d_call: -
cdr3_nt: TGTGCCAGCAGTGAACTAGAGGAAGAGACCCAGTACTTC
cdr3_aa: CASSELEEETQYF

v_call: TRBV5-1
j_call: TRBJ2-2
clone_size: -
d_call: TRBD2
cdr3_nt: TGCGCCAGCAGCCATTCTAGCGGGGGCCTCACCGGGGAGCTGTTTTTT
cdr3_aa: CASSHSSGGLTGELFF

v_call: TRBV4-3
j_call: TRBJ1-3
clone_size: -
d_call: -
cdr3_nt: TGCGCCAGCAGCCAAGGGCGGTTAGGGGAATACTCTGGAAACACCATATATTTT
cdr3_aa: CASSQGRLGEYSGNTIYF

v_call: TRBV6-2/TRBV6-3
j_call: TRBJ2-1
clone_size: many
d_call: -
cdr3_nt: TGTGCCAGCGGGCCAATATCAGGCAATGAGCAGTTCTTC
cdr3_aa: CASGPISGNEQFF

v_call: TRBV4-3
j_call: TRBJ2-1
clone_size: few
d_call: -
cdr3_nt: TGCGCCAGCAGCCAAGACCCAATCGGGGCAGATTACTACAATGAGCAGTTCTTC
cdr3_aa: CASSQDPIGADYYNEQFF

v_call: TRBV3-1
j_call: TRBJ2-2
clone_size: -
d_call: TRBD1
cdr3_nt: TGTGCCAGCAGCCGGACAGGGGGCGTTGGCACCGGGGAGCTGTTTTTT
cdr3_aa: CASSRTGGVGTGELFF

v_call: TRBV6-2/TRBV6-3
j_call: TRBJ1-2
clone_size: many
d_call: -
cdr3_nt: TGTGCCAGCGGGGACGAGCAAAGGAATGGCTACACCTTC
cdr3_aa: CASGDEQRNGYTF

v_call: TRBV28
j_call: TRBJ1-2
clone_size: few
d_call: -
cdr3_nt: TGTGCCAGCAGTTTATGGGGGACCCCCGGGACATTAAACTATGGCTACACCTTC
cdr3_aa: CASSLWGTPGTLNYGYTF

v_call: TRBV4-1
j_call: TRBJ2-1
clone_size: -
d_call: -
cdr3_nt: TGCGCCAGCAGCCGCGAACGAGGTGAGCAGTTCTTC
cdr3_aa: CASSRERGEQFF

v_call: TRBV12-3/TRBV12-4
j_call: TRBJ2-5
clone_size: -
d_call: -
cdr3_nt: TGTGCCAGCGCGCGGGACAGACCGGGGTACCAAGAGACCCAGTACTTC
cdr3_aa: CASARDRPGYQETQYF

v_call: TRBV24-1
j_call: TRBJ1-5
clone_size: few
d_call: -
cdr3_nt: TGTGCCACCAGTGATTTGCGCGGCGTTGGGGATCAGCCCCAGCATTTT
cdr3_aa: CATSDLRGVGDQPQHF

v_call: TRBV11-1
j_call: TRBJ2-5
clone_size: few
d_call: -
cdr3_nt: TGTGCCAGCAGCTTAGGAGGGACCCAAGAGACCCAGTACTTC
cdr3_aa: CASSLGGTQETQYF

v_call: TRBV20-1
j_call: TRBJ1-4
clone_size: few
d_call: -
cdr3_nt: TGCAGTGCTAGTGCGGGGGCAACTAATGAAAAACTGTTTTTT
cdr3_aa: CSASAGATNEKLFF

v_call: TRBV25-1
j_call: TRBJ2-3
clone_size: -
d_call: TRBD1
cdr3_nt: TGTGCCAGCAGTGACGGACAGGGAAGGTCTAGGGCTACAGATACGCAGTATTTT
cdr3_aa: CASSDGQGRSRATDTQYF

v_call: TRBV10-2
j_call: TRBJ2-5
clone_size: many
d_call: -
cdr3_nt: TGCGCCAGCAGTATCAGGGAGCAAGAGACCCAGTACTTC
cdr3_aa: CASSIREQETQYF

v_call: TRBV5-1
j_call: TRBJ2-5
clone_size: -
d_call: TRBD2
cdr3_nt: TGCGCCAGCAGCTTGGCAGCGAGCGGGGGGCAAGAGACCCAGTACTTC
cdr3_aa: CASSLAASGGQETQYF

v_call: TRBV24-1
j_call: TRBJ1-1
clone_size: few
d_call: -
cdr3_nt: TGTGCCACCAGTGATTGGAAGAACACTGAAGCTTTCTTT
cdr3_aa: CATSDWKNTEAFF

v_call: TRBV10-3
j_call: TRBJ2-7
clone_size: few
d_call: -
cdr3_nt: TGTGCCATCAGTGATTTTGTGGGCTCCTACGAGCAGTACTTC
cdr3_aa: CAISDFVGSYEQYF

v_call: TRBV12-3/TRBV12-4
j_call: TRBJ2-4
clone_size: few
d_call: -
cdr3_nt: TGTGCCAGCAGTACGGACAGAAACATTCAGTACTTC
cdr3_aa: CASSTDRNIQYF

v_call: TRBV6-6
j_call: TRBJ2-3
clone_size: -
d_call: TRBD2
cdr3_nt: TGTGCCAGCAGCCCCCGGACTAGCGGCACAGATACGCAGTATTTT
cdr3_aa: CASSPRTSGTDTQYF

v_call: TRBV4-3
j_call: TRBJ2-3
clone_size: once
d_call: TRBD1
cdr3_nt: TGCGCCAGCAGCCAGGACAGGTTAGATACGCAGTATTTT
cdr3_aa: CASSQDRLDTQYF

v_call: TRBV7-2
j_call: TRBJ1-5
clone_size: -
d_call: TRBD1
cdr3_nt: TGTGCCAGCAGCTTAGTTTCAGGGGGAAAACAGCCCCAGCATTTT
cdr3_aa: CASSLVSGGKQPQHF

v_call: TRBV29-1
j_call: TRBJ2-5
clone_size: -
d_call: -
cdr3_nt: TGCAGCGTTCTCCGGGACGGGCAATATGGGACCCAGTACTTC
cdr3_aa: CSVLRDGQYGTQYF

v_call: TRBV11-2
j_call: TRBJ2-7
clone_size: few
d_call: TRBD1
cdr3_nt: TGTGCCAGCAGCCCCCCGGGACAGCCTGCCTACGAGCAGTACTTC
cdr3_aa: CASSPPGQPAYEQYF

v_call: TRBV7-9
j_call: TRBJ2-7
clone_size: few
d_call: TRBD1
cdr3_nt: TGTGCCAGCAGTCCTACTCCGGGACAGCGGAACTACGAGCAGTACTTC
cdr3_aa: CASSPTPGQRNYEQYF

v_call: TRBV5-1
j_call: TRBJ1-5
clone_size: few
d_call: -
cdr3_nt: TGCGCCAGCAGCTTGGCAGGGGTACAGCCCCAGCATTTT
cdr3_aa: CASSLAGVQPQHF

v_call: TRBV5-1
j_call: TRBJ2-1
clone_size: -
d_call: TRBD2
cdr3_nt: TGCGCCAGCAGCTTGGAACTAGCGGAGCCCTACAATGAGCAGTTCTTC
cdr3_aa: CASSLELAEPYNEQFF

v_call: TRBV27
j_call: TRBJ1-2
clone_size: many
d_call: -
cdr3_nt: TGTGCCAGCAGTTTAAAAGGCAGACAGGCCTATGGCTACACCTTC
cdr3_aa: CASSLKGRQAYGYTF

v_call: TRBV7-9
j_call: TRBJ2-4
clone_size: few
d_call: -
cdr3_nt: TGTGCCAGCAGCACCGGGGTAGCCAAAAACATTCAGTACTTC
cdr3_aa: CASSTGVAKNIQYF

v_call: TRBV28
j_call: TRBJ2-3
clone_size: -
d_call: TRBD1
cdr3_nt: TGTGCCAGCAGCCAAGGGACAGGGGGCGATACGCAGTATTTT
cdr3_aa: CASSQGTGGDTQYF

v_call: TRBV2
j_call: TRBJ2-1
clone_size: many
d_call: -
cdr3_nt: TGTGCCAGCAGCGTTGTAGGGGGGGCGGTCGACAATGAGCAGTTCTTC
cdr3_aa: CASSVVGGAVDNEQFF

v_call: TRBV2
j_call: TRBJ2-2
clone_size: -
d_call: TRBD2
cdr3_nt: TGTGCCAGCAGTCGTCCACTAGCGCTCACCGGGGAGCTGTTTTTT
cdr3_aa: CASSRPLALTGELFF

v_call: TRBV7-2
j_call: TRBJ1-5
clone_size: -
d_call: -
cdr3_nt: TGTGCCAGCAGCTTAGCGGGACACTTTCAGCCCCAGCATTTT
cdr3_aa: CASSLAGHFQPQHF

v_call: TRBV7-2
j_call: TRBJ2-5
clone_size: -
d_call: -
cdr3_nt: TGTGCCAGCAGCTTAGTAGCTCCCGAAGAGACCCAGTACTTC
cdr3_aa: CASSLVAPEETQYF

v_call: TRBV29-1
j_call: TRBJ1-2
clone_size: -
d_call: -
cdr3_nt: TGCAGCGCATCAGGGACACCTGGCTACACCTTC
cdr3_aa: CSASGTPGYTF

v_call: TRBV9
j_call: TRBJ2-5
clone_size: few
d_call: -
cdr3_nt: TGTGCCAGCAGCGTAGGTTGGGGGCGGCAAGAGACCCAGTACTTC
cdr3_aa: CASSVGWGRQETQYF

v_call: TRBV29-1
j_call: TRBJ1-1
clone_size: few
d_call: -
cdr3_nt: TGCAGCGTGCCGGGGGTCGGTGAAGCTTTCTTT
cdr3_aa: CSVPGVGEAFF

v_call: TRBV10-1
j_call: TRBJ2-5
clone_size: few
d_call: -
cdr3_nt: TGCGCCAGCAGTGAGTCGGGTAGTACCCAGTACTTC
cdr3_aa: CASSESGSTQYF

v_call: TRBV5-1
j_call: TRBJ2-1
clone_size: -
d_call: TRBD1
cdr3_nt: TGCGCCAGCAGCTTGGAGAGGGGACAGCCGAATGAGCAGTTCTTC
cdr3_aa: CASSLERGQPNEQFF

v_call: TRBV11-1
j_call: TRBJ2-1
clone_size: -
d_call: -
cdr3_nt: TGTGCCAGCAGCGCGAGGACAGAATACAATGAGCAGTTCTTC
cdr3_aa: CASSARTEYNEQFF

v_call: TRBV7-3
j_call: TRBJ2-2
clone_size: -
d_call: -
cdr3_nt: TGTGCCAGCAGCTTAAACGGTGATGGCACCGGGGAGCTGTTTTTT
cdr3_aa: CASSLNGDGTGELFF

v_call: TRBV20-1
j_call: TRBJ2-3
clone_size: many
d_call: TRBD2
cdr3_nt: TGCAGTGCTAATGCCGGGACTAAAGGCACAGATACGCAGTATTTT
cdr3_aa: CSANAGTKGTDTQYF